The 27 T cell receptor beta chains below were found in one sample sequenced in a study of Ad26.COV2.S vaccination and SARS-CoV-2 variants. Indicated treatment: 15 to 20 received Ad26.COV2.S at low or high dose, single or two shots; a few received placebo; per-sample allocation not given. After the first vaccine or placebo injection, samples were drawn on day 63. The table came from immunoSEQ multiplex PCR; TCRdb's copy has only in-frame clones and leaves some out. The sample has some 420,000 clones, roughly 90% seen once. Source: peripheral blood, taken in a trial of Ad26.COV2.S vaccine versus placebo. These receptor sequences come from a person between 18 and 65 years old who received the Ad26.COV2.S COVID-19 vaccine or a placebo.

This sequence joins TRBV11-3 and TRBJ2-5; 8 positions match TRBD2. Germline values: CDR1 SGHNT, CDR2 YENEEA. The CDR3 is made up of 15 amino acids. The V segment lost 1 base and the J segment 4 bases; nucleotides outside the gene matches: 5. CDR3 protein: CASSLGRGGRETQYF. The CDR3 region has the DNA TGTGCCAGCAGCTTAGGCCGGGGGGGAAGAGAGACCCAGTACTTC.

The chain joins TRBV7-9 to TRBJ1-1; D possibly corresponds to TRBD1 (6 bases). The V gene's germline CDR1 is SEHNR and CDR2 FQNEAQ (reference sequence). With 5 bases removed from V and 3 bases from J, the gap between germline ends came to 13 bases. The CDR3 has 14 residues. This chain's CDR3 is CASSRTAGDTEAFF. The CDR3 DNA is TGTGCCAGCAGCCGGACAGCGGGCGACACTGAAGCTTTCTTT.

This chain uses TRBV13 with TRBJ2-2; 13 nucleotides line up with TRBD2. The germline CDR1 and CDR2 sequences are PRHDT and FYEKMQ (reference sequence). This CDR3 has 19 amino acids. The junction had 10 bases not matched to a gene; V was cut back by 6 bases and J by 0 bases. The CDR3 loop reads CASRPKTSGGPTNTGELFF. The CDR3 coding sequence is TGTGCCAGCAGACCCAAGACTAGCGGGGGGCCTACGAACACCGGGGAGCTGTTTTTT.

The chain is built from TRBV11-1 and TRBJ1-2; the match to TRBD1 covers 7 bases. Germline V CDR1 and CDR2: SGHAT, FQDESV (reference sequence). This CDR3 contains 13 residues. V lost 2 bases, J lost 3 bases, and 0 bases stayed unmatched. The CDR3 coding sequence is TGTGCCAGCAGCTTAACAGGGGACTATGGCTACACCTTC. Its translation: CASSLTGDYGYTF.

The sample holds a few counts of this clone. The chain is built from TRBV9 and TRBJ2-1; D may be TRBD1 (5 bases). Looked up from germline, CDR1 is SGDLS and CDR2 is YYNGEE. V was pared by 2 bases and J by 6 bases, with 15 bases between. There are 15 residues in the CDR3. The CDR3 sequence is CASSVQGTLGNEQFF. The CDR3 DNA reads TGTGCCAGCAGCGTTCAGGGAACCCTGGGCAATGAGCAGTTCTTC.

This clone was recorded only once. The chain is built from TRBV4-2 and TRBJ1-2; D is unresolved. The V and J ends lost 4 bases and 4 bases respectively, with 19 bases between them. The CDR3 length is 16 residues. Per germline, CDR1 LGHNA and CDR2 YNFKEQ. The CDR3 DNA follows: TGTGCCAGCAGCCTCGTAGGACCCGACTCCAGCTATGGCTACACCTTC. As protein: CASSLVGPDSSYGYTF.

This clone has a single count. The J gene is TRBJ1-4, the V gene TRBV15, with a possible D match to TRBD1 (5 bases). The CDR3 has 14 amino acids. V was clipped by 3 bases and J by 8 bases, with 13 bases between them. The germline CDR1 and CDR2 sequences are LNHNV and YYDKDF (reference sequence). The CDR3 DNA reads TGTGCCACCAGCAGGTCCAGGGCTGAAGAAAAACTGTTTTTT. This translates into CATSRSRAEEKLFF.

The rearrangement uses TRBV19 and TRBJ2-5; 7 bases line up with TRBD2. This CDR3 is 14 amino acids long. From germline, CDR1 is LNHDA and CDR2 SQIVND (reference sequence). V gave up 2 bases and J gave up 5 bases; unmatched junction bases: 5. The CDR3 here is CASSILGRVETQYF. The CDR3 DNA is TGTGCCAGTAGTATACTAGGGAGGGTGGAGACCCAGTACTTC.

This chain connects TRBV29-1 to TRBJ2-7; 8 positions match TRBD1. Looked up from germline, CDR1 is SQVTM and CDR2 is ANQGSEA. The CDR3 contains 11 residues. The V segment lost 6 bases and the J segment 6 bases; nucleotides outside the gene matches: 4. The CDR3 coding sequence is TGCAGCGTGGGACAGGCGGGCGAGCAGTACTTC. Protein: CSVGQAGEQYF.

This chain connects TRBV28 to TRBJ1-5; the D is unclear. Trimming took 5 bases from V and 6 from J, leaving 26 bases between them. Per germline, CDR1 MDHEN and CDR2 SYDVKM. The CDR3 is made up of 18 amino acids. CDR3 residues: CASSRRVSVRTFRQPQHF. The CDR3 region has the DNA TGTGCCAGCAGTCGACGGGTCTCCGTAAGAACGTTCCGTCAGCCCCAGCATTTT.

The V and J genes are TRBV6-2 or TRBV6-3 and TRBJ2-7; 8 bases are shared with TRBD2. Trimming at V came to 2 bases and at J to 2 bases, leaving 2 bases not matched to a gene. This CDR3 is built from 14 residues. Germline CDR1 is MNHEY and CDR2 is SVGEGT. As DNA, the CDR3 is TGTGCCAGCAGTTACGGAGCGGGGGCCTACGAGCAGTACTTC. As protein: CASSYGAGAYEQYF.

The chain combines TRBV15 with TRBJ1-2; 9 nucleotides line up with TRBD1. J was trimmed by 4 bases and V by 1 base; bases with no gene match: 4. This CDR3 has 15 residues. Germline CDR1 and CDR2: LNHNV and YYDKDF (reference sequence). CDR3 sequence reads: CATSRGGTGRYGYTF. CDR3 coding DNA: TGTGCCACCAGCAGAGGAGGGACAGGGCGCTATGGCTACACCTTC. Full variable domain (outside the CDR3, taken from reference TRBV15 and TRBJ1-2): DAMVIQNPRYQVTQFGKPVTLSCSQTLNHNVMYWYQQKSSQAPKLLFHYYDKDFNNEADTPDNFQSRRPNTSFCFLDIRSPGLGDTAMYLCATSRGGTGRYGYTFGSGTRLTVV.

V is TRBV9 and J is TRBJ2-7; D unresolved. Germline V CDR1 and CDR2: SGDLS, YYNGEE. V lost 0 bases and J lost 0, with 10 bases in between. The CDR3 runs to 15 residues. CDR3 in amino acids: CASSVGHLSSYEQYF. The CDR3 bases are TGTGCCAGCAGCGTAGGACATTTGAGCTCCTACGAGCAGTACTTC.

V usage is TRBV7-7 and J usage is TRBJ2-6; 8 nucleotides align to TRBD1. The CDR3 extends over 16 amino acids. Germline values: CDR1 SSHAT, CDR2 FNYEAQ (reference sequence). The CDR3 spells CASGRDRHSGANVLTF. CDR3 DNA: TGTGCTAGCGGCCGGGACAGGCACTCTGGGGCCAACGTCCTGACTTTC.

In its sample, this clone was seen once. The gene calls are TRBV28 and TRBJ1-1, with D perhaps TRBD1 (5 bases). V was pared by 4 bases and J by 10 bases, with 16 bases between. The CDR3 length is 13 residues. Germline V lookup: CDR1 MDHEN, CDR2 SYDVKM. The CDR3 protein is CASSSRDAGGAFF. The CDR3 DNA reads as TGTGCCAGCAGTTCAAGGGACGCCGGGGGAGCTTTCTTT.

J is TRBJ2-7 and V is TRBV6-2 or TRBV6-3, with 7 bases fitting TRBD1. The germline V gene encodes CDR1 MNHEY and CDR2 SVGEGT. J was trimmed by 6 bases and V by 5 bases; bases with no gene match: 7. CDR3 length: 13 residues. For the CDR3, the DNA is TGTGCCAGCAGTGGGACAGATCGGGGCGAGCAGTACTTC. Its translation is CASSGTDRGEQYF.

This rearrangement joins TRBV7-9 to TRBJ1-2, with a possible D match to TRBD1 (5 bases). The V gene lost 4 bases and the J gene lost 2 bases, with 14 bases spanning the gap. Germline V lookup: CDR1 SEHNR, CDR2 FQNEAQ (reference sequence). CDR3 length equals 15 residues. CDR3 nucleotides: TGTGCCAGCAGCTCCGGGACCCGTCCCAACTATGGCTACACCTTC. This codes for CASSSGTRPNYGYTF.

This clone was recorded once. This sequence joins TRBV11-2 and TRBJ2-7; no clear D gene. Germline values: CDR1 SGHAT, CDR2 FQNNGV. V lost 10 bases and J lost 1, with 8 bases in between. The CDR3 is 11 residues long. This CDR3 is CATSTSYEQYF. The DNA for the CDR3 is TGTGCCACCTCTACTTCCTACGAGCAGTACTTC.

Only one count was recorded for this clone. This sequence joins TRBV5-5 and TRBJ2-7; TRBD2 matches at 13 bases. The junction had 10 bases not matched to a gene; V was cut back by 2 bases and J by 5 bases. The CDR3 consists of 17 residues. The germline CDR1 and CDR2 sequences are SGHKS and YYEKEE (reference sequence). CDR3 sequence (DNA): TGTGCCAGCAGCTTCCTACTAGCGGGGGGGCAGAGCGACGAGCAGTACTTC. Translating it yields CASSFLLAGGQSDEQYF.

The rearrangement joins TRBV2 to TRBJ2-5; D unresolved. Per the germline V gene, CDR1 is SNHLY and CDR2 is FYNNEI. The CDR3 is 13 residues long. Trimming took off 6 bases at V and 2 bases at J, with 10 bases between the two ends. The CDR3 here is CASRTGLQETQYF. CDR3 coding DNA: TGTGCCAGCAGAACCGGGCTACAAGAGACCCAGTACTTC.

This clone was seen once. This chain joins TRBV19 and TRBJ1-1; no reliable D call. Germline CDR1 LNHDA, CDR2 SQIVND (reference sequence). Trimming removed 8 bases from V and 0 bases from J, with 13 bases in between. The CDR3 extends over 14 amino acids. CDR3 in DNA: TGTGCCAGTTCTCCTGAAACCTTGAACACTGAAGCTTTCTTT. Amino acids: CASSPETLNTEAFF. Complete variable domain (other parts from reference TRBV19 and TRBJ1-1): DGGITQSPKYLFRKEGQNVTLSCEQNLNHDAMYWYRQDPGQGLRLIYYSQIVNDFQKGDIAEGYSVSREKKESFPLTVTSAQKNPTAFYLCASSPETLNTEAFFGQGTRLTVV.

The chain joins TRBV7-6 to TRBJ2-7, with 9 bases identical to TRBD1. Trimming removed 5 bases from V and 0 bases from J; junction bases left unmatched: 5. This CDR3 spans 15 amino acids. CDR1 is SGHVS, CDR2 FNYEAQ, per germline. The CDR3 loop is CASSPGTGSSYEQYF. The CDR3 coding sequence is TGTGCCAGCAGCCCTGGGACAGGGAGCTCCTACGAGCAGTACTTC.

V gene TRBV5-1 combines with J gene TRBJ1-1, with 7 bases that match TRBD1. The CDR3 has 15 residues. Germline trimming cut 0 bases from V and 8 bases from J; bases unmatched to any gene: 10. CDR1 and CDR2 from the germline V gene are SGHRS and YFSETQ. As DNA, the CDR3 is TGCGCCAGCAGCTTGGCCGGCAGGGGGACGGGGGAAGCTTTCTTT. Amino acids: CASSLAGRGTGEAFF.

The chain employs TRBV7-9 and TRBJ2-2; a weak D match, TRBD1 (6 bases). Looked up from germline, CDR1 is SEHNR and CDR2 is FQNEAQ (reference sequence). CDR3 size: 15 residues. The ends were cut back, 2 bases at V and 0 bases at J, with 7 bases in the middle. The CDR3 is CASSLPGANTGELFF. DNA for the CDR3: TGTGCCAGCAGCTTACCAGGGGCGAACACCGGGGAGCTGTTTTTT.

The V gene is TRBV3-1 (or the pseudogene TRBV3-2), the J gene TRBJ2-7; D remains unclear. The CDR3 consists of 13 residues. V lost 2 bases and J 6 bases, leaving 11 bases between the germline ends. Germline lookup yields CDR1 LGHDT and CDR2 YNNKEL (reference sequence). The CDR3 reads CASSQTLGVEQYF. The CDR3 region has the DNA TGTGCCAGCAGCCAAACACTCGGAGTCGAGCAGTACTTC.

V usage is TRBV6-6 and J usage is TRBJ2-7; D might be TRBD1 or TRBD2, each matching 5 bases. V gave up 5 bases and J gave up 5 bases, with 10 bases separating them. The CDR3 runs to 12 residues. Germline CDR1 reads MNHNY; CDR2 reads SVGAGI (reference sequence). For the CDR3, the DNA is TGTGCCAGCAGTCGGGACCTCCACGAGCAGTACTTC. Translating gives CASSRDLHEQYF.

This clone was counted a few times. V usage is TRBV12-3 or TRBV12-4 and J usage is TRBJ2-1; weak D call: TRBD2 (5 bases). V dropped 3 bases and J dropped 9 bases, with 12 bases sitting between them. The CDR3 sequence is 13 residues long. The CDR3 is CASSLASSGEQFF. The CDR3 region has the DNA TGTGCCAGCAGTTTGGCTAGCTCGGGTGAGCAGTTCTTC.